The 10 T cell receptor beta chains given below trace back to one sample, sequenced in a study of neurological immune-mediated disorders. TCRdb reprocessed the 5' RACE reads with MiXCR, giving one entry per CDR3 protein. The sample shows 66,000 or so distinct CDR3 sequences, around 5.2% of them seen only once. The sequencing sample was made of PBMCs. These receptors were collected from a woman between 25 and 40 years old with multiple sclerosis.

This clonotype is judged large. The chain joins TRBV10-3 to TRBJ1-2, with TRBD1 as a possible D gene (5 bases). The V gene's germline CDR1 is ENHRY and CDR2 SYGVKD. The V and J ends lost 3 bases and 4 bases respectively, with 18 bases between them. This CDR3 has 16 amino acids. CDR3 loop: CAISEETAGTPYGYTF. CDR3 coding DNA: TGTGCCATCAGTGAAGAGACAGCAGGGACCCCCTATGGCTACACCTTC.

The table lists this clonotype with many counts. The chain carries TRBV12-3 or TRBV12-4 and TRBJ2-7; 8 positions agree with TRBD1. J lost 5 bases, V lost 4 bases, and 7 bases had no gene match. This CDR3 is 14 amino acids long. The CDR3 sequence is CASSSSGGFDEQYF. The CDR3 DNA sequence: TGTGCCAGCAGTTCCTCAGGGGGCTTTGACGAGCAGTACTTC.

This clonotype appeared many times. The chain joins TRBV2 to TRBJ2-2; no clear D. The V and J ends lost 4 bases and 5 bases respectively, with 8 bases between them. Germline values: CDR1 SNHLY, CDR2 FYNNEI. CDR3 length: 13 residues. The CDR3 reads CASSVRGTGELFF. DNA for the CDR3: TGTGCCAGCAGTGTTCGCGGTACCGGGGAGCTGTTTTTT.

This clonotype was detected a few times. The CDR3 nucleotides are TGCGCCAGCAGCTTGGAGTTGGTAGGACTAGGGGAGCAGTTCTTC. Translating it yields CASSLELVGLGEQFF. The J gene is TRBJ2-1, the V gene TRBV5-1; TRBD2 agrees at 7 bases. Germline lookup yields CDR1 SGHRS and CDR2 YFSETQ. The length of the CDR3 is 15 residues. J lost 10 bases, V lost 0 bases, and 10 bases had no gene match.

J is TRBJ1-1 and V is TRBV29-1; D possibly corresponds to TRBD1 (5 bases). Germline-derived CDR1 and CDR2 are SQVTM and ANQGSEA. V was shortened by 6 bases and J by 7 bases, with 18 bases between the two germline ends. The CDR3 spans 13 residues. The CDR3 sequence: CSVKLRVRDEAFF. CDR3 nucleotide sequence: TGCAGCGTAAAACTCAGGGTGAGGGATGAAGCTTTCTTT.

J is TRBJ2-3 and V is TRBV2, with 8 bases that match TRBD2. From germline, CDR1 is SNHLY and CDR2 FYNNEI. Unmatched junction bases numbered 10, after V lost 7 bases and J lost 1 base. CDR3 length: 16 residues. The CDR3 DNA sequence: TGTGCCAGCACTCGAAGGGCGGGGGGACGCACAGATACGCAGTATTTT. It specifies CASTRRAGGRTDTQYF.

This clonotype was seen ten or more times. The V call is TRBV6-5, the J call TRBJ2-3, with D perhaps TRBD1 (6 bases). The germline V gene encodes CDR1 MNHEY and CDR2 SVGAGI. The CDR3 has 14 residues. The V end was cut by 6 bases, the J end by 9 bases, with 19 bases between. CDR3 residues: CASSPQGPRGTQYF. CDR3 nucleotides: TGTGCCAGCAGCCCACAGGGACCGAGAGGAACGCAGTATTTT.

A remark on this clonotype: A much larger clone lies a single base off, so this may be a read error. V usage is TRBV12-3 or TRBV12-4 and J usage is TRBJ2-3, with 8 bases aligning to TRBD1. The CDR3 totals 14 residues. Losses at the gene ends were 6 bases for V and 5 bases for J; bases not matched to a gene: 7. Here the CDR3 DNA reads TGTGCCAGCAGCCCGACAGGGGAGGTAGATACGCAGTATTTT. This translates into CASSPTGEVDTQYF.

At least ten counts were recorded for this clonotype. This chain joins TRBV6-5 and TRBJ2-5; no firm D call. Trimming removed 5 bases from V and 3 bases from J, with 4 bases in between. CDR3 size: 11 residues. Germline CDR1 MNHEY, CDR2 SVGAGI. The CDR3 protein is CASSTKETQYF. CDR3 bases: TGTGCCAGCAGTACTAAAGAGACCCAGTACTTC.

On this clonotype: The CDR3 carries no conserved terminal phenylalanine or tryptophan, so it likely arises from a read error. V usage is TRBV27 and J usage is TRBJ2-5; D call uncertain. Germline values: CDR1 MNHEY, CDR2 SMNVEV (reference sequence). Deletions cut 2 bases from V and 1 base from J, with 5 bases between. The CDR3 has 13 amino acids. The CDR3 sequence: CASSLGPQETQYN. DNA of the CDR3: TGTGCCAGCAGTTTAGGGCCCCAAGAGACCCAGTACAAC.